This T cell receptor (beta chain) came from a study of PD-1 and CTLA-4 blockade in melanoma. The CDR3 runs to 19 residues. The germline V gene encodes CDR1 SNHLY and CDR2 FYNNEI. The J segment lost 0 bases and the V segment lost 2 bases, leaving 13 bases of the junction unmatched. Assay used: immunoSEQ multiplex PCR; TCRdb lists only in-frame clones, some missing. The sample lists fewer than 14,000 clones; approximately 85% were seen once. This clonotype was sampled from a human donor with melanoma. This specimen was CD8+ T cells from peripheral blood, taken from a patient given anti-PD-1 treatment. The V and J genes are TRBV2 and TRBJ2-7; TRBD2 matches at 10 bases. The CDR3 nucleotides read TGTGCCAGCAGTGAAACATTCGGACTAGCGGAAAGGAGCTCCTACGAGCAGTACTTC. As protein: CASSETFGLAERSSYEQYF.